The entry below gives a single T cell receptor (beta chain) sequence along with its context. What it recognizes is unknown. Caucasian adults living in Nashville, Tennessee, provided all samples. The sample comes from a study of shared clonotypes between healthy human individuals. Background on the study: A couple of female and a few male donors aged 18 to 49 were enrolled.

Points from the study as a whole: Across subsets, estimated richness was generally greater for naive than for memory populations.

As originally analysed: ImmunoSEQ sequences covered only the junction and lacked quality scores; filtering therefore differed. Sequencing was performed with immunoSEQ multiplex PCR; in TCRdb, only in-frame clones are kept and a portion is missing. D and trimming were read from the DNA, whereas the V and J calls and clone size are those reported in that table. The sample comprises about 1.1 million clones, roughly 80% of which are singletons, and more than 0.85% rests with the top ten. CDR1 is KGHSH and CDR2 is LQKENI in the germline V gene. This CDR3 is 15 amino acids long. V was clipped by 3 bases and J by 8 bases, with 16 bases between them.

This receptor was identified in a man between 18 and 35 years old in good health. Some clones in this sample may be carry-over from other donors' samples. The sample consisted of memory CD4+ T cells from PBMCs. The subset is: CD45RA-negative fraction. The rearrangement links TRBV18 to TRBJ2-2; tentatively, D is TRBD2 (6 bases). CDR3 in amino acids: CASSPVAGLPGELFF. DNA of the CDR3: TGTGCCAGCTCACCGGTGGCGGGGCTCCCAGGGGAGCTGTTTTTT.